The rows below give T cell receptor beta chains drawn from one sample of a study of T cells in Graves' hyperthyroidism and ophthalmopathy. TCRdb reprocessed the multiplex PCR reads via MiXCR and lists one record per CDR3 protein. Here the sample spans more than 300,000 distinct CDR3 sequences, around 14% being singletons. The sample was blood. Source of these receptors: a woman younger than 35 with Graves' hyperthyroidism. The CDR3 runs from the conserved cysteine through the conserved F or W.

cdr3_aa: CAIRVSEGNTGELFF
v_call: TRBV10-3
j_call: TRBJ2-2

cdr3_aa: CSARQGRRTYGYTF
v_call: TRBV20-1
j_call: TRBJ1-2

cdr3_aa: CASSLAASATYEQYF
v_call: TRBV7-2
j_call: TRBJ2-7

cdr3_aa: CASSPSRDIYNEQFF
v_call: TRBV11-2
j_call: TRBJ2-1

cdr3_aa: CAWKQGYGYTF
v_call: TRBV30
j_call: TRBJ1-2

cdr3_aa: CSARGLAGGPNTEAFF
v_call: TRBV20-1
j_call: TRBJ1-1

cdr3_aa: CASSGDRGNSPLHF
v_call: TRBV10-2
j_call: TRBJ1-6

cdr3_aa: CASSERQGGGYTF
v_call: TRBV25-1
j_call: TRBJ1-2

cdr3_aa: CSASRPSGEESPLHF
v_call: TRBV20-1
j_call: TRBJ1-6

cdr3_aa: CSAKVLAGDYEQYF
v_call: TRBV20-1
j_call: TRBJ2-7

cdr3_aa: CASSYGPGGNNYGYTF
v_call: TRBV6-2/TRBV6-3
j_call: TRBJ1-2

cdr3_aa: CASSLGQFYEQYF
v_call: TRBV7-9
j_call: TRBJ2-7

cdr3_aa: CASSSELAGPYNEQFF
v_call: TRBV7-8
j_call: TRBJ2-1

cdr3_aa: CASSAGSRTYNEQFF
v_call: TRBV9
j_call: TRBJ2-1

cdr3_aa: CASSNGLAGGIQYF
v_call: TRBV19
j_call: TRBJ2-4

cdr3_aa: CASSYDVTVGEQYF
v_call: TRBV6-2/TRBV6-3
j_call: TRBJ2-7

cdr3_aa: CAWSVTSGGYNEQFF
v_call: TRBV30
j_call: TRBJ2-1

cdr3_aa: CASSPFVGGDEKLFF
v_call: TRBV7-2
j_call: TRBJ1-4

cdr3_aa: CAISGYGLVGDEQYF
v_call: TRBV10-3
j_call: TRBJ2-7

cdr3_aa: CASSAGQGNTEAFF
v_call: TRBV9
j_call: TRBJ1-1

cdr3_aa: CSASSVVEAFF
v_call: TRBV20-1
j_call: TRBJ1-1

cdr3_aa: CASSEVAADTQYF
v_call: TRBV10-1
j_call: TRBJ2-3

cdr3_aa: CASSHYGEQYF
v_call: TRBV11-2
j_call: TRBJ2-7

cdr3_aa: CASSDRGQISYSNQPQHF
v_call: TRBV28
j_call: TRBJ1-5

cdr3_aa: CASSLSGQAGHEQYF
v_call: TRBV7-9
j_call: TRBJ2-7

cdr3_aa: CASSLGPGGHEQYF
v_call: TRBV9
j_call: TRBJ2-7

cdr3_aa: CASSGDGVFNEKLFF
v_call: TRBV5-1
j_call: TRBJ1-4

cdr3_aa: CASSPGSSSNTEAFF
v_call: TRBV3-1
j_call: TRBJ1-1

cdr3_aa: CASSLFFGTGVATGYTF
v_call: TRBV28
j_call: TRBJ1-2

cdr3_aa: CASSSRTGNNEQFF
v_call: TRBV7-9
j_call: TRBJ2-1

cdr3_aa: CASSPAGTGSHNTEAFF
v_call: TRBV12-3/TRBV12-4
j_call: TRBJ1-1

cdr3_aa: CASSIRDRNNEQFF
v_call: TRBV12-3/TRBV12-4
j_call: TRBJ2-1

cdr3_aa: CASSEARSYEQYF
v_call: TRBV6-1
j_call: TRBJ2-7

cdr3_aa: CASSWTSGRLSSYNEQFF
v_call: TRBV11-2
j_call: TRBJ2-1

cdr3_aa: CASSLGEGYEQYF
v_call: TRBV7-2
j_call: TRBJ2-7

cdr3_aa: CASSLGDRGNEQFF
v_call: TRBV5-1
j_call: TRBJ2-1

cdr3_aa: CASSLVVQNEQYF
v_call: TRBV7-2
j_call: TRBJ2-7

cdr3_aa: CASSFDRGANYGYTF
v_call: TRBV5-1
j_call: TRBJ1-2

cdr3_aa: CASIGRGDSNQPQHF
v_call: TRBV19
j_call: TRBJ1-5

cdr3_aa: CASSLRAQETQYF
v_call: TRBV27
j_call: TRBJ2-5

cdr3_aa: CASSSPGAWGEAFF
v_call: TRBV7-2
j_call: TRBJ1-1

cdr3_aa: CASSIRDRGGEQYF
v_call: TRBV5-1
j_call: TRBJ2-7

cdr3_aa: CASSHGNTDYEQYF
v_call: TRBV7-9
j_call: TRBJ2-7

cdr3_aa: CASSFSGEQYF
v_call: TRBV12-3/TRBV12-4
j_call: TRBJ2-7

cdr3_aa: CASSDLDPTYEQYF
v_call: TRBV28
j_call: TRBJ2-7

cdr3_aa: CASSINSGRAYAGELFF
v_call: TRBV19
j_call: TRBJ2-2

cdr3_aa: CASSELRPPGSFTDTQYF
v_call: TRBV6-1
j_call: TRBJ2-3

cdr3_aa: CSAWDSYSNQPQHF
v_call: TRBV20-1
j_call: TRBJ1-5

cdr3_aa: CASREGLSNSPLHF
v_call: TRBV6-1
j_call: TRBJ1-6

cdr3_aa: CASSEHWTGYYEQYF
v_call: TRBV7-8
j_call: TRBJ2-7

cdr3_aa: CSVTQILLNTEAFF
v_call: TRBV29-1
j_call: TRBJ1-1

cdr3_aa: CATSTNLPGGTDTQYF
v_call: TRBV24-1
j_call: TRBJ2-3

cdr3_aa: CASSLAWMDTQYF
v_call: TRBV7-2
j_call: TRBJ2-3

cdr3_aa: CASKLSQGTYEQYF
v_call: TRBV11-1
j_call: TRBJ2-7